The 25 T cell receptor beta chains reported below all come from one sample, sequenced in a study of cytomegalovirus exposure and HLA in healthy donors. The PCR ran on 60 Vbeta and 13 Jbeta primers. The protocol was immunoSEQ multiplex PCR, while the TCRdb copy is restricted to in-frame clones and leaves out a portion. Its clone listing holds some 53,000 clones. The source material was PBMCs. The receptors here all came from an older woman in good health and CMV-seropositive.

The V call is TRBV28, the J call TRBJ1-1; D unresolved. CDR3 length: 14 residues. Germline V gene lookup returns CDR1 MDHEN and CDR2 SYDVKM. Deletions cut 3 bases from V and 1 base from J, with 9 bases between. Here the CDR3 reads CASSLRHPNTEAFF. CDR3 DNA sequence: TGTGCCAGCAGTTTGAGACATCCGAACACTGAAGCTTTCTTT.

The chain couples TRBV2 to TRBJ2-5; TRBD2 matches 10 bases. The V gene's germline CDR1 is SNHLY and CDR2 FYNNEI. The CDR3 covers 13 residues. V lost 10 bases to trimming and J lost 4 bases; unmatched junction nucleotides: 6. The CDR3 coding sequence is TGTGCCACCGCAACTAGCGGGGCAGAGACCCAGTACTTC. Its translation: CATATSGAETQYF. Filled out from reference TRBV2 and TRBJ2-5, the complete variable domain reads EPEVTQTPSHQVTQMGQEVILRCVPISNHLYFYWYRQILGQKVEFLVSFYNNEISEKSEIFDDQFSVERPDGSNFTLKIRSTKLEDSAMYFCATATSGAETQYFGPGTRLLVL.

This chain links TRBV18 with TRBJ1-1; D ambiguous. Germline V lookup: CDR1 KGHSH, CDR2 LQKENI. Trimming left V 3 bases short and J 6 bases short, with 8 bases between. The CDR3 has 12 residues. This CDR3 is CASSPTQAEAFF. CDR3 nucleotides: TGTGCCAGCTCACCCACCCAGGCTGAAGCTTTCTTT.

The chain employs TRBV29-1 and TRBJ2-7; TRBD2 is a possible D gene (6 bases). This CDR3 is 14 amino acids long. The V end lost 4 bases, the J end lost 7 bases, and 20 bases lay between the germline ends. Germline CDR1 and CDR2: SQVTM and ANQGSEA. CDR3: CSVAPGTDSGEQYF. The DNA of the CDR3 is TGCAGCGTTGCCCCCGGGACTGATTCGGGAGAGCAGTACTTC.

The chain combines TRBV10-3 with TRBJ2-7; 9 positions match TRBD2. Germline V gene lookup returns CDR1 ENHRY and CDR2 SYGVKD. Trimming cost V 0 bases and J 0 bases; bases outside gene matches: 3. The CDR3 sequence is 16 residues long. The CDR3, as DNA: TGTGCCATCAGTGAGTCGGCTAGCGGGAACTCCTACGAGCAGTACTTC. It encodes CAISESASGNSYEQYF.

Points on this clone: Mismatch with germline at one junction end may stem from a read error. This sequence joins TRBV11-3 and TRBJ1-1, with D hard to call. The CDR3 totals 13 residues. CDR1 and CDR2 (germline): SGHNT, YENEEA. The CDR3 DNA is TGTGCCAGCAGCTCTCCAAGGGAGGCCATTGTGTACTTT. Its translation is CASSSPREAIVYF.

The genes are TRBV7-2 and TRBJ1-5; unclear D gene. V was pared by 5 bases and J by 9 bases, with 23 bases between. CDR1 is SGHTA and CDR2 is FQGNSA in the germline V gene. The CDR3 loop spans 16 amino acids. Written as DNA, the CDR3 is TGTGCCAGCAGCCGGGAACCGAGGGTTGGGTTTTCGCCCCAGCATTTT. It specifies CASSREPRVGFSPQHF. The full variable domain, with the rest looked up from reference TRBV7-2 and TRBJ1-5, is GAGVSQSPSNKVTEKGKDVELRCDPISGHTALYWYRQSLGQGLEFLIYFQGNSAPDKSGLPSDRFSAERTGGSVSTLTIQRTQQEDSAVYLCASSREPRVGFSPQHFGDGTRLSIL.

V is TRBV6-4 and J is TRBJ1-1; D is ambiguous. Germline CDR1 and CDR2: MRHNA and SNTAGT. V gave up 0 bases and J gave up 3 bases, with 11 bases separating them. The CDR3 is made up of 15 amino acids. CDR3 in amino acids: CASSDSRFPYTEAFF. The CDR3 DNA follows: TGTGCCAGCAGTGACTCCCGGTTCCCTTACACTGAAGCTTTCTTT.

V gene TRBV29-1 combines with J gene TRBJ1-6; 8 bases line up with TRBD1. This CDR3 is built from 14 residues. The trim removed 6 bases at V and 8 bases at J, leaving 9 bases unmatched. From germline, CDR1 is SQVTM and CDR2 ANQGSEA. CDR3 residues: CSVGGQGADSPLHF. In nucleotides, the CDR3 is TGCAGCGTCGGGGGGCAGGGGGCGGATTCACCCCTCCACTTT.

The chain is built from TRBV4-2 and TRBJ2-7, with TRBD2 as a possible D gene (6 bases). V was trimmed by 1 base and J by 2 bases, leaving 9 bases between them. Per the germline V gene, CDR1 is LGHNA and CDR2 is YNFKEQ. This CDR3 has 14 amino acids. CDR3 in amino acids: CASSQGTNAYEQYF. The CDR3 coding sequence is TGTGCCAGCAGCCAAGGGACTAACGCCTACGAGCAGTACTTC.

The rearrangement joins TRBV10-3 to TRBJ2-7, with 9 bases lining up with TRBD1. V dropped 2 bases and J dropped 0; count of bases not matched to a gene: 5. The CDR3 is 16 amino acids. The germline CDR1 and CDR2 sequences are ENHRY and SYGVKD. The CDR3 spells CAISERTGEFSYEQYF. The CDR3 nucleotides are TGTGCCATCAGTGAGAGGACAGGGGAGTTCTCCTACGAGCAGTACTTC.

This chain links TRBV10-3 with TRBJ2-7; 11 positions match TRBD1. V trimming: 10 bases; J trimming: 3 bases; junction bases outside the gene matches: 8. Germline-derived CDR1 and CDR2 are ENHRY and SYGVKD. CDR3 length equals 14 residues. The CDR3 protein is CASSRDRGDYEQYF. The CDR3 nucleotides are TGTGCCAGTTCCCGGGACAGGGGGGACTACGAGCAGTACTTC.

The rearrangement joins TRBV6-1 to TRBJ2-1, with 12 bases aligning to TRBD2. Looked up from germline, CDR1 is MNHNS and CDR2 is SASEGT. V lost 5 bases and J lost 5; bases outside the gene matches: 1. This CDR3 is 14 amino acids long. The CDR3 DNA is TGTGCCAGCAGTCTAGCGGGGGGGGACAATGAGCAGTTCTTC. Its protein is CASSLAGGDNEQFF.

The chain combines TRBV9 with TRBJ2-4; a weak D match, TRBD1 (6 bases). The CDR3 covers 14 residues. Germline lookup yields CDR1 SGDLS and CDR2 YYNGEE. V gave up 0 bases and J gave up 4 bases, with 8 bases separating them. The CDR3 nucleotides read TGTGCCAGCAGCGTAGCAGGGGAAAAAAACATTCAGTACTTC. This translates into CASSVAGEKNIQYF.

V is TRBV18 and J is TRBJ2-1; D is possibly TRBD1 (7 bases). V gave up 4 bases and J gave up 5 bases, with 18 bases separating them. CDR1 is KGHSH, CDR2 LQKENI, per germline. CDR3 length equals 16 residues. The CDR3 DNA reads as TGTGCCAGCTCACAGGCAGGGGGGTCGACCGACAATGAGCAGTTCTTC. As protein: CASSQAGGSTDNEQFF.

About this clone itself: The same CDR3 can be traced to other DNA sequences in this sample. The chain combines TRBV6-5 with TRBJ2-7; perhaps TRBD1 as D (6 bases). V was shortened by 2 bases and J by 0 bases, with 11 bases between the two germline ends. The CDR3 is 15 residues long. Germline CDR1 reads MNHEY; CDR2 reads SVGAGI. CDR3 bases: TGTGCCAGCAGTTACCGACGGGACAACTCCTACGAGCAGTACTTC. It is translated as CASSYRRDNSYEQYF.

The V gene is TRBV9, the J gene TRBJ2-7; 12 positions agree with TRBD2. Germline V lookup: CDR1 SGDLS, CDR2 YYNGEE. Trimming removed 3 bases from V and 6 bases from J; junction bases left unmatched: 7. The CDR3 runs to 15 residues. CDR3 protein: CASSASGGAGTEQYF. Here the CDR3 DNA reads TGTGCCAGCAGCGCTAGCGGGGGGGCGGGGACCGAGCAGTACTTC.

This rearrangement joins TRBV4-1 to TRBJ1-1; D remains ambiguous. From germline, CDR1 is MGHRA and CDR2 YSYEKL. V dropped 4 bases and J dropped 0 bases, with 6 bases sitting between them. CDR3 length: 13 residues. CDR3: CASSRTVNTEAFF. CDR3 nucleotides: TGCGCCAGCAGCCGCACAGTGAACACTGAAGCTTTCTTT.

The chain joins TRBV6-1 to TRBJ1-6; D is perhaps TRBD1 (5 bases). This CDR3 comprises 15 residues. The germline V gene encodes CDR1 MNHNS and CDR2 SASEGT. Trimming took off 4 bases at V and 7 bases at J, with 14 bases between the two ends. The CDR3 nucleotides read TGTGCCAGCAGTGGTTCGACAGCGTCGAATTCACCCCTCCACTTT. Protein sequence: CASSGSTASNSPLHF.

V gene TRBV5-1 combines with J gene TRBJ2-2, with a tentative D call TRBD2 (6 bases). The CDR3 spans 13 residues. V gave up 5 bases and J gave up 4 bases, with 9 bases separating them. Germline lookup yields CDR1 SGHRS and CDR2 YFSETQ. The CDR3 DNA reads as TGCGCCAGCAGGGAGGGTCCCACCGGGGAGCTGTTTTTT. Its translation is CASREGPTGELFF. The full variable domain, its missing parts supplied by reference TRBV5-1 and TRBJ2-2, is KAGVTQTPRYLIKTRGQQVTLSCSPISGHRSVSWYQQTPGQGLQFLFEYFSETQRNKGNFPGRFSGRQFSNSRSEMNVSTLELGDSALYLCASREGPTGELFFGEGSRLTVL.

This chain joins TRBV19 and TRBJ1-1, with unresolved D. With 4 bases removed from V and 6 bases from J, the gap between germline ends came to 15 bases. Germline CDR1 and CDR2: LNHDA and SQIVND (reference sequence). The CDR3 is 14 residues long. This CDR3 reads CASSTTGIGAEAFF. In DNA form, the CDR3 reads TGTGCCAGTAGTACCACCGGGATTGGGGCTGAAGCTTTCTTT.

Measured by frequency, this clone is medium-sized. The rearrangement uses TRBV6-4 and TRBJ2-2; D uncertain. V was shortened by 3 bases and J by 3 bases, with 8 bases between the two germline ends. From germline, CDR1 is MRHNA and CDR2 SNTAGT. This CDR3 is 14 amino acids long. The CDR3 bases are TGTGCCAGCAGTGAGGGCCCTCACACCGGGGAGCTGTTTTTT. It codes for CASSEGPHTGELFF.

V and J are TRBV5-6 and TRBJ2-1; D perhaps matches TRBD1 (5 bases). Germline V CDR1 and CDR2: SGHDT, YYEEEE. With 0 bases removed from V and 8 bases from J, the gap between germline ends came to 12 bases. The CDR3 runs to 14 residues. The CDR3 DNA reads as TGTGCCAGCAGCTTGGGGCAGGGTAGGGATGAGCAGTTCTTC. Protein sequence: CASSLGQGRDEQFF.

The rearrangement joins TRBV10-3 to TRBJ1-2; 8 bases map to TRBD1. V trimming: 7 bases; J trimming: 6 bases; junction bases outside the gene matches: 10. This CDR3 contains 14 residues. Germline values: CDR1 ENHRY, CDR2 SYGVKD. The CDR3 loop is CAITPDRDLDGYTF. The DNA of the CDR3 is TGTGCCATCACTCCGGACAGGGACCTGGATGGCTACACCTTC.

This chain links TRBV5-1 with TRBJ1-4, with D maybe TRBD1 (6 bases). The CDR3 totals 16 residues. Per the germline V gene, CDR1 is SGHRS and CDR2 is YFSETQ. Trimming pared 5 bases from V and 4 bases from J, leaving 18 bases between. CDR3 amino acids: CASSPIPGTSNEKLFF. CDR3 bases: TGCGCCAGCAGTCCCATTCCCGGGACAAGTAATGAAAAACTGTTTTTT.